Following are 24 T cell receptor beta chains from one sample sequenced in a study of blood T cells in healthy people across ages. A sample-barcoded 5' primer and a J-beta primer mix were used in a second PCR of about 6 to 11 cycles. In TCRdb, the 5' RACE reads were re-called with MiXCR into one record per CDR3 protein. Counted here are about 1.5 million distinct CDR3 sequences, 42% occurring once; the ten biggest clones make up around 4%. The sequenced sample was blood. These receptors were obtained from a woman aged 18-30 years in good health.

This clonotype occurred many times. The J gene is TRBJ2-3, the V gene TRBV5-1; D is perhaps TRBD2 (6 bases). Germline V gene lookup returns CDR1 SGHRS and CDR2 YFSETQ. The CDR3 has 13 amino acids. With 1 base removed from V and 6 bases from J, the gap between germline ends came to 9 bases. CDR3 sequence reads: CASSLTGGDTQYF. CDR3 bases: TGCGCCAGCAGCTTGACTGGAGGGGATACGCAGTATTTT. Complete variable domain (other parts from reference TRBV5-1 and TRBJ2-3): KAGVTQTPRYLIKTRGQQVTLSCSPISGHRSVSWYQQTPGQGLQFLFEYFSETQRNKGNFPGRFSGRQFSNSRSEMNVSTLELGDSALYLCASSLTGGDTQYFGPGTRLTVL.

This clonotype was recorded many times. The V and J genes are TRBV29-1 and TRBJ2-3, with D perhaps TRBD1 (6 bases). The V gene's germline CDR1 is SQVTM and CDR2 ANQGSEA. The CDR3 covers 14 residues. With 6 bases removed from V and 3 bases from J, the gap between germline ends came to 16 bases. For the CDR3, the DNA is TGCAGCGTGGTATCACAGGGTTTAACAGATACGCAGTATTTT. It yields the protein CSVVSQGLTDTQYF.

The V call is TRBV5-1, the J call TRBJ2-1, with 11 nucleotides matching TRBD2. This CDR3 is built from 16 residues. V was clipped by 4 bases and J by 6 bases; unmatched bases: 9. Germline V gene sequence: CDR1 SGHRS, CDR2 YFSETQ. The chain's CDR3 is CASSILLAGGFNEQFF. In DNA form, the CDR3 reads TGCGCCAGCAGCATCCTCCTAGCGGGAGGATTCAATGAGCAGTTCTTC.

This chain connects TRBV12-3 or TRBV12-4 to TRBJ1-1; possibly TRBD1 for D (6 bases). The CDR3 loop spans 14 amino acids. Trimming cost V 7 bases and J 4 bases, with 16 bases left between them. CDR3 sequence reads: CASTPTGSGTEAFF. CDR3 nucleotides: TGTGCCAGCACCCCAACAGGGTCGGGCACTGAAGCTTTCTTT.

This clonotype was counted between two and nine times. This chain links TRBV20-1 with TRBJ1-2, with D uncertain. In germline, CDR1 is DFQATT, CDR2 SNEGSKA (reference sequence). CDR3 size: 14 residues. V was clipped by 1 base and J by 0 bases, with 9 bases between them. As DNA, the CDR3 is TGCAGTGCTAGAGGAGGCAGGACTAACTATGGCTACACCTTC. Its protein product is CSARGGRTNYGYTF.

A note on this clonotype: At one boundary the junction diverges from the germline segment, which might be a read error. V usage is TRBV12-3 or TRBV12-4 and J usage is TRBJ2-7; TRBD1 agrees at 9 bases. This CDR3 is built from 14 residues. This CDR3 is CAGRGTGSFYEQYF. CDR3 bases: TGTGCCGGCAGAGGGACAGGGAGCTTCTACGAGCAGTACTTC.

This clonotype turned up a few times. The CDR3 coding sequence is TGCAGTGGACTCCTAGCGGGATCCTACAATGAGCAGTTCTTC. This codes for CSGLLAGSYNEQFF. The rearrangement uses TRBV20-1 and TRBJ2-1; 9 bases map to TRBD2. CDR3 length: 14 residues. J gave up 1 base and V 7 bases, and 5 bases lay outside the gene matches. CDR1 and CDR2 (germline): DFQATT, SNEGSKA (reference sequence).

The chain joins TRBV21-1 to TRBJ2-1; the DNA was not compared with TRBD1, the D call given in the table. TRBV21-1 is noted as a pseudogene. This CDR3 has 13 amino acids. CDR3 nucleotides: TGCGCCAGCAGCAAAGATAGCCGGGATGAGCAGTTCTTC. Protein product: CASSKDSRDEQFF.

The chain employs TRBV11-2 and TRBJ2-3; 11 bases match TRBD1. Trimming cost V 0 bases and J 14 bases; bases outside gene matches: 7. The CDR3 covers 14 residues. Germline-derived CDR1 and CDR2 are SGHAT and FQNNGV. The DNA for the CDR3 is TGTGCCAGCAGCTTAGAGGTGTGGGACAGGGGGATGTATTTT. Amino acids: CASSLEVWDRGMYF. Combining the CDR3 with reference TRBV11-2 and TRBJ2-3 gives the whole variable domain EAGVAQSPRYKIIEKRQSVAFWCNPISGHATLYWYQQILGQGPKLLIQFQNNGVVDDSQLPKDRFSAERLKGVDSTLKIQPAKLEDSAVYLCASSLEVWDRGMYFGPGTRLTVL.

The chain carries TRBV7-9 and TRBJ1-2, with D hard to call. Trimming removed 5 bases from V and 8 bases from J, with 15 bases in between. Germline V gives CDR1 SEHNR, CDR2 FQNEAQ (reference sequence). The CDR3 is made up of 13 amino acids. For the CDR3, the DNA is TGTGCCAGCAGCGATGGAGGATTAGAAGGCTACACCTTC. Translated: CASSDGGLEGYTF.

This clonotype was observed a few times. The V call is TRBV7-9, the J call TRBJ2-7; D is ambiguous. Germline CDR1 SEHNR, CDR2 FQNEAQ (reference sequence). The V end lost 4 bases, the J end lost 7 bases, and 14 bases lay between the germline ends. The CDR3 covers 13 residues. The CDR3 here is CASSSPITSEQYF. The CDR3 DNA reads as TGTGCCAGCAGCTCCCCCATTACTTCGGAGCAGTACTTC.

The chain is built from TRBV4-1 and TRBJ2-1; possibly TRBD2 for D (5 bases). The CDR3 covers 12 residues. Germline CDR1 reads MGHRA; CDR2 reads YSYEKL. V was pared by 8 bases and J by 10 bases, with 15 bases between. The DNA of the CDR3 is TGCGCCAGCGGCGGGCTAAACGTAGAGCAGTTCTTC. Amino acids: CASGGLNVEQFF.

The rearrangement uses TRBV6-5 and TRBJ2-1; 9 bases fit TRBD1. Germline V gives CDR1 MNHEY, CDR2 SVGAGI. V dropped 4 bases and J dropped 13; count of bases not matched to a gene: 17. CDR3 length: 16 residues. CDR3 sequence (DNA): TGTGCCAGCAGTTTTGGACAGGGGATCGGCAAAAACATTCAGTTCTTC. This translates into CASSFGQGIGKNIQFF.

With regard to this clonotype: A much larger clone sits a single nucleotide away, making a read error possible. The chain joins TRBV29-1 to TRBJ2-3; TRBD1 agrees at 7 bases. V lost 4 bases, J lost 3 bases, and 7 bases stayed unmatched. This CDR3 is 14 amino acids long. Germline CDR1 SQVTM, CDR2 ANQGSEA. CDR3 nucleotide sequence: TGCAGCGTTGTGGGGCGACAGGGAACAGATACGCAGTATTTT. Amino acids: CSVVGRQGTDTQYF.

The CDR3 sequence: CASSLAGVHSGANVLTF. CDR3 nucleotide sequence: TGTGCCAGCAGCTTAGCAGGTGTCCACTCTGGGGCCAACGTCCTGACTTTC. This chain uses TRBV13 with TRBJ2-6, with no clear D. CDR3 length: 17 amino acids. Germline CDR1 reads PRHDT; CDR2 reads FYEKMQ (reference sequence). The V end lost 1 base, the J end lost 0 bases, and 10 bases lay between the germline ends. The variable domain in full, with the rest retrieved from reference TRBV13 and TRBJ2-6, is AAGVIQSPRHLIKEKRETATLKCYPIPRHDTVYWYQQGPGQDPQFLISFYEKMQSDKGSIPDRFSAQQFSDYHSELNMSSLELGDSALYFCASSLAGVHSGANVLTFGAGSRLTVL.

The chain's CDR3 is CASSVVTDYNEQFF. The CDR3 DNA reads as TGTGCCAGCAGCGTAGTTACTGATTACAATGAGCAGTTCTTC. The rearrangement links TRBV9 to TRBJ2-1; D ambiguous. Germline V gene data show CDR1 as SGDLS and CDR2 as YYNGEE. The CDR3 has 14 amino acids. Trimming shortened V by 0 bases and J by 4 bases, and 8 bases separated the two germline ends.

This clonotype showed up just a few times. The chain is built from TRBV20-1 and TRBJ1-2; D remains unclear. The CDR3 consists of 10 residues. Trimming shortened V by 7 bases and J by 8 bases, and 11 bases separated the two germline ends. In germline, CDR1 is DFQATT, CDR2 SNEGSKA (reference sequence). Here the CDR3 reads CSGGAGGYTF. The DNA of the CDR3 is TGCAGTGGAGGAGCTGGAGGCTACACCTTC.

In nucleotides, the CDR3 is TGTGCCAAGAATGGGGGGGGGCTGAGGTACAATGAGCAGTTCTTC. Protein product: CAKNGGGLRYNEQFF. The rearrangement joins TRBV21-1 to TRBJ2-1; the table gives TRBD1 as D, unverified against the DNA. TRBV21-1 is marked as a pseudogene. This CDR3 has 15 amino acids.

There are a few counts of this clonotype. V gene TRBV20-1 combines with J gene TRBJ2-2; D gene ambiguous. Trimming took off 4 bases at V and 7 bases at J, with 10 bases between the two ends. CDR1 and CDR2 (germline): DFQATT, SNEGSKA (reference sequence). The CDR3 extends over 12 amino acids. Here the CDR3 DNA reads TGCAGTGCTACAAAAAGGAGCGGGGAGCTGTTTTTT. It yields the protein CSATKRSGELFF.

This clonotype was seen only a few times. This sequence joins TRBV20-1 and TRBJ2-4; TRBD2 matches 9 bases. Germline CDR1 DFQATT, CDR2 SNEGSKA (reference sequence). The CDR3 is 15 residues long. J gave up 3 bases and V 3 bases, and 6 bases lay outside the gene matches. This chain's CDR3 is CSARLAGTLKNIQYF. The CDR3 coding sequence is TGCAGTGCTAGGCTAGCGGGGACGCTCAAAAACATTCAGTACTTC.

The chain carries TRBV4-2 and TRBJ2-5; no clear D gene. The CDR3 has 10 residues. The V gene's germline CDR1 is LGHNA and CDR2 YNFKEQ. V was shortened by 2 bases and J by 9 bases, with 4 bases between the two germline ends. In DNA form, the CDR3 reads TGTGCCAGCAGCCAAACCCCCCAGTACTTC. It is translated as CASSQTPQYF.

This chain uses TRBV3-1 with TRBJ2-1; 9 nucleotides line up with TRBD2. V gave up 4 bases and J gave up 8 bases; unmatched junction bases: 12. The CDR3 is made up of 16 amino acids. From germline, CDR1 is LGHDT and CDR2 YNNKEL (reference sequence). CDR3 amino acids: CASSRSGRTLGDEQFF. CDR3 nucleotides: TGTGCCAGCAGCCGAAGCGGGAGGACCTTAGGCGATGAGCAGTTCTTC.

V and J are TRBV10-3 and TRBJ1-1, with a weak D call TRBD1 (5 bases). The CDR3 is 15 amino acids. The V gene lost 1 base and the J gene lost 1 base, with 10 bases spanning the gap. Germline V gene lookup returns CDR1 ENHRY and CDR2 SYGVKD. CDR3 coding DNA: TGTGCCATCAGTGAGTGGTCAAGGGGGAACACTGAAGCTTTCTTT. It yields the protein CAISEWSRGNTEAFF.

This clonotype was detected only a few times. The rearrangement uses TRBV20-1 and TRBJ2-7, with a possible D match to TRBD2 (5 bases). The J call may not be correct, given that the DNA end is closer to TRBJ2-5. Germline-derived CDR1 and CDR2 are DFQATT and SNEGSKA (reference sequence). The CDR3 is 11 amino acids. The DNA for the CDR3 is TGCAGTGCTAGTCCGGGGGAGACCCAGTACTTC. This codes for CSASPGETQYF.